The present entry profiles one TCR beta chain with its context. This receptor's antigen is unknown. No qualities accompany the bases; no much larger clone lies one base away. Other DNA variants within this sample encode the same CDR3. The CDR1 and CDR2 encoded by the germline V gene (reference sequence) are GTSNPN and SVGIG. There are 11 amino acids in the CDR3, from cysteine to phenylalanine inclusive. Of all the DNA, just the CDR3 is kept, 33 bases in frame from base 1. The V and J ends are trimmed by 0 bases and 5 bases, leaving 4 bases between them. Using the deep immunoSEQ assay, multiplex PCR amplified TCR CDR3 regions from genomic DNA. Genomic DNA extracted from each cell subset was distributed evenly over all wells of several immunoSEQ 96-well plates, and each plate served as one replicate. For sorted subsets, each replicate PCR was loaded with roughly 190 ng genomic DNA, equivalent to 25,000 to 30,000 T cell genomes. Purified libraries were measured with a Qubit 3.0 fluorometer, size-checked on a Bioanalyzer 2100, and measured again with the KAPA Library Quantification kit. Every immunoSEQ 96-well plate was sequenced on a separate single-read 150-cycle Illumina NextSeq 550 flow cell. As for how the authors treated the data: The immunoSEQ output contained only junctional sequences without quality scores, so filtering could not match that applied to full-length reads. Sequences were annotated with PyIR, a Python wrapper for IgBLAST v1.9, and V/J genes and CDR3 were assigned using IMGT germline references. Reads with weak V/J assignments (E-value above 1e-6), missing CDR3, stop codons, out-of-frame junctions, or ambiguous translated residues were removed. V3J clonotypes were defined as sequences sharing an identical inferred V gene, J gene, and CDR3 amino acid sequence. Percentage overlap between repertoires was computed as shared unique clonotypes divided by the size of the smaller repertoire. Repertoire richness was assessed with RTK rarefaction, the Chao1 estimator, and Recon v2.1 estimates of unobserved clonotypes. Generation probabilities for all TCRbeta clonotypes obtained by the gDNA method from a handful of donors were computed using OLGA. Drawn from immuneACCESS, this table holds only the in-frame rearrangements with V and J called that TCRdb kept. Clones are partly lost; checked studies trace under half to an unresolved V gene and leave the rest unexplained. The D gene and trimming were derived from the DNA, and the V and J assignments and clone size from that table. The sample has roughly 410,000 clones on record, 90% to 98% of them singletons. In total, the top ten clones hold about 0.32% of the sample.

This sample is part of a study of shared clonotypes between healthy human individuals (dated by TCRdb to the early 2020s). Study-level background: The cohort comprised a couple of women and a few men aged 18 to 49 years. Per donor, three plates each were used for CD4 naive and CD4 memory, two for CD8 naive, and one for CD8 memory. The study deeply sequenced blood TCR repertoires of roughly five healthy adults to estimate repertoire size and the extent of clonotype sharing between individuals. To increase sequencing depth and limit assay-specific biases, TCR repertoire library preparation and sequencing were carried out by different laboratories using diverse techniques. Between about 0.8 and 8.9 billion PBMCs per donor were obtained by leukapheresis.

Healthy HIV-negative adults with no recently reported acute infections or vaccinations were included as donors. Every donor was a Caucasian adult residing in Nashville, Tennessee, USA. CD8 memory samples combined magnetically selected CD45RO+ cells with CCR7-negative CD45RA+ effector memory (TemRA) cells. After blood collection by leukapheresis, PBMCs were isolated using Ficoll-Histopaque density gradient centrifugation and then cryopreserved in the vapor phase of liquid nitrogen. Analytical flow cytometry was used to check the purity and quantity of every magnetically sorted T cell population. Genomic DNA was isolated from every sorted fraction and measured by UV absorbance on a Nanodrop 2000c. Overall results and qualifications from the work: Based on pairwise subsampling, the degree of clonotype sharing among donors was expected to be affected by sequencing depth. Compared with non-shared clonotypes, the clonotypes found in all four sorted-subset donors had higher generation probabilities. Even with the large sequencing depth, rarefaction of the sorted-subset datasets indicated that sequencing was incomplete. Larger estimated clonotype richness was generally found for naive subsets than for memory subsets. Sharing across several donors was observed for 4.5% to 6.5% of naive CD4, 3% to 3.5% of naive CD8, 2% to 2.5% of memory CD4, and roughly 0.4% of memory CD8 clonotypes. Because the study included only a small number of donors, the genetic and exposure-history diversity represented was limited. Sampling was restricted to blood, and TCR repertoires in tissue are likely to differ from TCR repertoires in blood.

The sequenced material came from memory CD8+ T cells sorted from blood. The cell subset or site label here, explained by the study, means: CD45RO+ cells pooled with CCR7-negative TemRA cells. The V gene is TRBV30 and the J gene is TRBJ1-2; no D gene can be assigned with confidence. This clonotype originated in a man younger than 40 in good health. The CDR3 reads CAWSVRYGYTF. The DNA reads as follows: TGTGCCTGGAGTGTTAGATATGGCTACACCTTC.